The 18 T cell receptor beta chains presented below share a single source sample, sequenced in a study of OX40 agonist ivuxolimab in advanced cancers. TCRdb's table, derived via immunoSEQ multiplex PCR, lists solely in-frame clones and lacks some. The sample consists of about 26,000 clones, about 88% of them appearing once. The source material was CD4+ or CD8+ T cells sorted from blood, sampled in a trial of the OX40 agonist ivuxolimab. The receptors originated from an adult with an advanced solid tumor such as melanoma, head and neck, liver or kidney cancer.

The gene calls are TRBV27 and TRBJ2-7; perhaps TRBD1 as D (6 bases). The V end was cut by 2 bases, the J end by 3 bases, with 14 bases between. Germline V gene sequence: CDR1 MNHEY, CDR2 SMNVEV (reference sequence). This CDR3 region has 15 residues. The CDR3 nucleotides are TGTGCCAGCAGTTTAATGATGGGGACACTCTACGAGCAGTACTTC. Its protein is CASSLMMGTLYEQYF.

The chain couples TRBV28 to TRBJ1-6; D is possibly TRBD1 (5 bases). Germline CDR1 and CDR2: MDHEN and SYDVKM. This CDR3 contains 16 residues. V lost 6 bases to trimming and J lost 7 bases, with 19 bases between them. The CDR3 loop is CASRDTLGQGNSPLHF. The CDR3 DNA reads TGTGCCAGCAGAGATACCCTGGGGCAGGGAAATTCACCCCTCCACTTT.

V and J are TRBV4-3 and TRBJ2-5; D gene uncertain. The V gene's germline CDR1 is LGHNA and CDR2 YSLEER. The CDR3 is 15 residues long. The ends were cut back, 1 base at V and 3 bases at J, with 12 bases in the middle. DNA of the CDR3: TGCGCCAGCAGCCAAGCAGGACGGACCGAAGAGACCCAGTACTTC. This gives the protein CASSQAGRTEETQYF.

V usage is TRBV29-1 and J usage is TRBJ2-7; 7 nucleotides match TRBD2. V lost 7 bases, J lost 7 bases, and 13 bases stayed unmatched. CDR1 is SQVTM, CDR2 ANQGSEA, per germline. This CDR3 contains 13 residues. The DNA for the CDR3 is TGCAGCGCCCTATGGGGCGGGAGCGGTGAGCAGTACTTC. Translated, it gives CSALWGGSGEQYF.

This clone was observed a single time. This rearrangement joins TRBV11-2 to TRBJ2-7, with D possibly being TRBD2 (6 bases). CDR3 length: 15 amino acids. Germline V gene data show CDR1 as SGHAT and CDR2 as FQNNGV. The V gene lost 1 base and the J gene lost 3 bases, with 13 bases spanning the gap. CDR3 protein: CASSLAAGLGYEQYF. In nucleotides, the CDR3 is TGTGCCAGCAGCTTAGCCGCGGGACTCGGCTACGAGCAGTACTTC.

The chain combines TRBV5-8 with TRBJ2-1; 10 nucleotides line up with TRBD2. Germline CDR1 reads SGHTS; CDR2 reads YDEGEE. The junction had 12 bases not matched to a gene; V was cut back by 9 bases and J by 9 bases. There are 14 residues in the CDR3. As DNA, the CDR3 is TGTGCCACCGACTGGCTAGCGGGGGAAACTGAGCAGTTCTTC. It specifies CATDWLAGETEQFF.

The chain links TRBV2 to TRBJ1-1, with 11 bases lining up with TRBD1. The length of the CDR3 is 13 residues. V lost 9 bases and J lost 3; bases outside the gene matches: 3. Germline lookup yields CDR1 SNHLY and CDR2 FYNNEI. The chain's CDR3 is CARWDRGDTEAFF. In nucleotides, the CDR3 is TGTGCCAGATGGGACAGGGGGGACACTGAAGCTTTCTTT.

The J gene is TRBJ2-7, the V gene TRBV27, with D unclear. CDR3 length: 14 residues. The germline CDR1 and CDR2 sequences are MNHEY and SMNVEV (reference sequence). Trimming pared 3 bases from V and 0 bases from J, leaving 9 bases between. The CDR3 nucleotides read TGTGCCAGCAGTTTGGCCGACGGCTCCTACGAGCAGTACTTC. Protein sequence: CASSLADGSYEQYF.

This clone is medium-sized by share. This rearrangement joins TRBV6-5 to TRBJ2-7, with 7 bases lining up with TRBD1. J gave up 5 bases and V 2 bases, and 0 bases lay outside the gene matches. Germline values: CDR1 MNHEY, CDR2 SVGAGI. The CDR3 is made up of 12 amino acids. In DNA, the CDR3 is TGTGCCAGCAGTTACCAGGGGGACGAGCAGTACTTC. This translates into CASSYQGDEQYF.

This clone was seen just once. The gene calls are TRBV10-2 and TRBJ2-7; D unresolved. CDR3 length: 12 residues. Germline V CDR1 and CDR2: WSHSY, SAAADI. Trimming stripped 6 bases from V and 7 bases from J, with 13 bases between. For the CDR3, the DNA is TGCGCCAGCAGGCCCTCCGGGTTGGAGCAGTACTTC. Encoded protein: CASRPSGLEQYF.

V and J are TRBV19 and TRBJ2-3; 10 positions match TRBD2. V lost 3 bases, J lost 1 base, and 10 bases stayed unmatched. Germline V lookup: CDR1 LNHDA, CDR2 SQIVND (reference sequence). The CDR3 consists of 18 residues. The CDR3 sequence is CASSISLAGAPGTDTQYF. The CDR3 DNA sequence: TGTGCCAGTAGTATTTCGCTAGCGGGAGCCCCGGGCACAGATACGCAGTATTTT.

CDR3 in amino acids: CASSLEGVANEQFF. The DNA of the CDR3 is TGTGCCAGCAGCTTGGAAGGGGTCGCCAATGAGCAGTTCTTC. V gene TRBV5-5 combines with J gene TRBJ2-1; a possible D gene is TRBD1 (5 bases). Trimming took 0 bases from V and 6 from J, leaving 10 bases between them. This CDR3 comprises 14 residues. Germline values: CDR1 SGHKS, CDR2 YYEKEE (reference sequence).

The V gene is TRBV29-1, the J gene TRBJ2-5; D perhaps matches TRBD2 (7 bases). This CDR3 has 16 amino acids. Looked up from germline, CDR1 is SQVTM and CDR2 is ANQGSEA. Trimming took off 2 bases at V and 4 bases at J, with 20 bases between the two ends. CDR3 in amino acids: CSVEPRGASIIETQYF. The CDR3, as DNA: TGCAGCGTTGAACCCCGGGGGGCCAGTATCATAGAGACCCAGTACTTC.

This clone was seen only a few times. The J gene is TRBJ1-1, the V gene TRBV7-9, with D uncertain. Deletions cut 3 bases from V and 1 base from J, with 6 bases between. Germline V gene data show CDR1 as SEHNR and CDR2 as FQNEAQ (reference sequence). CDR3 length: 13 amino acids. CDR3 sequence reads: CASSFGRNTEAFF. The CDR3 DNA reads as TGTGCCAGCAGCTTTGGGAGGAACACTGAAGCTTTCTTT.

The chain uses TRBV7-9 and TRBJ2-7; D gene uncertain. V was cut by 4 bases and J by 6 bases, with 7 bases left in between. The germline V gene encodes CDR1 SEHNR and CDR2 FQNEAQ (reference sequence). This CDR3 region has 11 residues. This CDR3 reads CASSSPGEQYF. The CDR3 nucleotides read TGTGCCAGCAGCTCGCCGGGCGAGCAGTACTTC.

The rearrangement joins TRBV16 to TRBJ2-3, with D tentatively TRBD2 (6 bases). The CDR3 is 17 amino acids. Trimming took 2 bases from V and 0 from J, leaving 15 bases between them. Germline V gives CDR1 KGHSY, CDR2 FQNENV. CDR3 sequence reads: CASSQPIAGRSTDTQYF. The CDR3 DNA reads TGTGCCAGCAGCCAACCGATCGCGGGGAGAAGCACAGATACGCAGTATTTT.

The rearrangement uses TRBV6-4 and TRBJ2-3; 11 bases map to TRBD2. V dropped 3 bases and J dropped 2; count of bases not matched to a gene: 1. CDR1 and CDR2 (germline): MRHNA, SNTAGT. The CDR3 is 15 amino acids. CDR3 amino acids: CASSDSGGATDTQYF. The CDR3 nucleotides read TGTGCCAGCAGTGATAGCGGGGGGGCCACAGATACGCAGTATTTT.

The V gene is TRBV11-2, the J gene TRBJ1-1, with D possibly matching TRBD1 (5 bases). V gave up 0 bases and J gave up 10 bases, with 15 bases separating them. The CDR3 is made up of 14 amino acids. The V gene's germline CDR1 is SGHAT and CDR2 FQNNGV. The CDR3, as DNA: TGTGCCAGCAGCTTAGAGCGGGGGGTAGGGACAGCTTTCTTT. Translation: CASSLERGVGTAFF.